What follows is one T cell receptor beta chain and its context. Its target is unknown. With no T cell sorting beforehand, total RNA was isolated from whole blood. This record belongs to a study of monozygotic twins with inflammatory bowel disease. TCRdb reprocessed the 5' RACE reads, keeping one entry per CDR3 protein, no DNA. The clone table shows 90,000 to 110,000 distinct CDR3 sequences, with the ten largest holding around 12%. Study-wide points: Perhaps reflecting limited power, concordant and discordant twins did not differ in repertoire similarity.

The CDR3 extends over 15 amino acids. The chain recombines TRBV12-3 or TRBV12-4 with TRBJ2-7; TCRdb returns TRBD1, unconfirmable since there is no DNA. Sequencing was performed on blood. The sequence came from a human donor with ulcerative colitis or Crohn's disease, or a healthy co-twin of an affected twin (not recorded which). The CDR3 sequence is CASSSPADRGYEQYF.